A selection of T cell receptor beta chains follows, all from one sample in a study of PD-1 blockade in classical Hodgkin lymphoma. Assay: immunoSEQ multiplex PCR; the TCRdb copy retains only in-frame clones and omits some. Of 80,000 to 100,000 clones listed, 81% are singletons. Sample: peripheral blood mononuclear cells (PBMCs), taken before the second cycle of nivolumab. Receptors were obtained from a human donor with classical Hodgkin lymphoma. Each CDR3 is given with its conserved first and last residue. Each record gives: D gene, V gene, clone size, J gene, CDR3 protein, CDR3 DNA. D genes are given only for firm matches. Clone sizes are given selectively: once, few, many, or a class where the clone is expanded.

NA	TRBV19	NA	TRBJ2-2	CASSNRANTGELFF	TGTGCCAGTAGTAACAGAGCGAACACCGGGGAGCTGTTTTTT
NA	TRBV15	NA	TRBJ1-1	CATSMGKMNTEAFF	TGTGCCACCAGCATGGGGAAGATGAACACTGAAGCTTTCTTT
TRBD2	TRBV7-2	NA	TRBJ2-5	CASSRGSGETQYF	TGTGCCAGCAGCCGCGGGAGTGGGGAGACCCAGTACTTC
NA	TRBV30	NA	TRBJ2-5	CAWRNQGAETQYF	TGTGCCTGGCGGAACCAGGGCGCGGAGACCCAGTACTTC
NA	TRBV6-5	NA	TRBJ1-5	CASSYQGNQPQHF	TGTGCCAGCAGTTACCAGGGGAATCAGCCCCAGCATTTT
NA	TRBV2	NA	TRBJ1-5	CASRREVRGNQPQHF	TGTGCCAGCAGACGGGAAGTAAGGGGCAATCAGCCCCAGCATTTT
NA	TRBV7-8	NA	TRBJ2-7	CASSLSEQLYEQYF	TGTGCCAGCAGCTTATCTGAACAGCTCTACGAGCAGTACTTC
TRBD2	TRBV2	NA	TRBJ2-1	CASSENGRVYNEQFF	TGTGCCAGCAGTGAGAACGGGAGGGTCTACAATGAGCAGTTCTTC
NA	TRBV19	NA	TRBJ1-2	CASSIGQTSYGYTF	TGTGCCAGTAGTATAGGCCAGACCTCCTATGGCTACACCTTC
NA	TRBV6-6	NA	TRBJ2-7	CASSPPGYHYEQYF	TGTGCCAGCAGTCCCCCGGGCTACCACTACGAGCAGTACTTC
TRBD1	TRBV27	NA	TRBJ1-2	CASSPQGPYGYTF	TGTGCCAGCAGTCCACAGGGGCCCTATGGCTACACCTTC
TRBD1	TRBV7-2	NA	TRBJ2-5	CASRLGWDRDEETQYF	TGTGCCAGCAGACTAGGGTGGGACAGGGATGAAGAGACCCAGTACTTC
NA	TRBV7-8	NA	TRBJ2-7	CASSFLGLGYEQYF	TGTGCCAGCAGCTTCTTGGGCTTGGGCTACGAGCAGTACTTC
NA	TRBV7-9	NA	TRBJ1-1	CASSLADRNTEAFF	TGTGCCAGCAGCTTAGCGGACAGGAACACTGAAGCTTTCTTT
TRBD1	TRBV19	NA	TRBJ2-1	CASNALGQGARNEQFF	TGTGCCAGTAACGCCTTGGGACAGGGGGCTAGGAATGAGCAGTTCTTC
NA	TRBV13	NA	TRBJ2-2	CASSSSGTRDTGELFF	TGTGCCAGCAGCTCCTCGGGGACCCGAGACACCGGGGAGCTGTTTTTT
TRBD2	TRBV10-3	NA	TRBJ2-1	CATRGAGGNYNEQFF	TGTGCCACCCGGGGAGCGGGAGGGAACTACAATGAGCAGTTCTTC
NA	TRBV7-9	NA	TRBJ1-1	CASSLYTETEAFF	TGTGCCAGCAGCCTATACACAGAGACTGAAGCTTTCTTT
NA	TRBV29-1	NA	TRBJ1-2	CSVGDGGDYGYTF	TGCAGCGTTGGGGACGGGGGGGACTATGGCTACACCTTC
NA	TRBV6-6	NA	TRBJ2-5	CASSRLPGRSETQYF	TGTGCCAGCAGTCGCCTCCCGGGGCGGTCAGAGACCCAGTACTTC
NA	TRBV7-6	NA	TRBJ2-2	CASSSSPVGELFF	TGTGCCAGCAGCTCCAGTCCCGTCGGGGAGCTGTTTTTT
TRBD2	TRBV5-1	NA	TRBJ2-7	CASSLTSGGAYEQYF	TGCGCCAGCAGCTTGACGAGCGGGGGAGCCTACGAGCAGTACTTC
NA	TRBV13	NA	TRBJ2-1	CASSLPSGDSNEQFF	TGTGCCAGCAGCTTGCCCAGCGGAGACAGTAATGAGCAGTTCTTC
NA	TRBV19	NA	TRBJ1-2	CASSIGTYPHGYTF	TGTGCCAGTAGTATAGGGACTTACCCCCATGGCTACACCTTC
NA	TRBV4-2	NA	TRBJ1-1	CASSQGRAAEAFF	TGTGCCAGCAGCCAAGGGAGGGCGGCTGAAGCTTTCTTT
NA	TRBV18	NA	TRBJ2-7	CASSPNNWEQYF	TGTGCCAGCTCACCCAATAACTGGGAGCAGTACTTC
NA	TRBV5-1	NA	TRBJ2-1	CASSLRPYYNEQFF	TGCGCCAGCAGCTTGAGACCCTATTACAATGAGCAGTTCTTC
TRBD1	TRBV7-9	NA	TRBJ1-2	CASSLEGAAYGYTF	TGTGCCAGCAGCTTAGAGGGGGCGGCATATGGCTACACCTTC
TRBD2	TRBV4-1	once	TRBJ2-5	CASSRTGLVRETQYF	TGCGCCAGCAGCCGCACGGGACTAGTTCGGGAGACCCAGTACTTC
TRBD1	TRBV7-8	NA	TRBJ2-7	CASSLGDRDYEQYF	TGTGCCAGCAGCTTAGGGGACAGGGACTACGAGCAGTACTTC
NA	TRBV5-1	NA	TRBJ2-7	CASWDRVKNYEQYF	TGCGCCAGCTGGGACCGGGTTAAGAACTACGAGCAGTACTTC
NA	TRBV5-1	NA	TRBJ2-1	CASSIGQNNEQFF	TGCGCCAGCAGCATAGGACAGAACAATGAGCAGTTCTTC
NA	TRBV11-2	once	TRBJ2-1	CASSLRLTADPYNEQFF	TGTGCCAGCAGCTTAAGATTGACAGCGGACCCCTACAATGAGCAGTTCTTC
TRBD2	TRBV29-1	NA	TRBJ2-1	CSVVSPGLAHNEQFF	TGCAGCGTTGTATCGCCGGGACTAGCGCACAATGAGCAGTTCTTC
TRBD1	TRBV2	NA	TRBJ2-1	CASNRQGGDNEQFF	TGTGCCAGCAATAGACAGGGGGGGGACAATGAGCAGTTCTTC
TRBD2	TRBV11-3	NA	TRBJ2-1	CASSRTTSASSYNEQFF	TGTGCCAGCAGCCGAACGACTAGCGCCAGCTCCTACAATGAGCAGTTCTTC
TRBD1	TRBV4-2	medium-sized	TRBJ1-5	CASSQGGQEKEPQHF	TGTGCCAGCAGCCAAGGGGGACAGGAAAAGGAGCCCCAGCATTTT
NA	TRBV4-2	NA	TRBJ2-3	CASSPTNRDRSEDTQYF	TGTGCCAGCAGCCCCACGAACCGGGACCGAAGTGAAGATACGCAGTATTTT
NA	TRBV11-3	NA	TRBJ2-1	CASSLDLQGRFNEQFF	TGTGCCAGCAGCTTAGATCTACAGGGGAGGTTCAATGAGCAGTTCTTC
NA	TRBV5-1	NA	TRBJ2-3	CASSFEGYPDTQYF	TGCGCCAGCAGCTTTGAAGGGTACCCAGATACGCAGTATTTT
NA	TRBV7-2	NA	TRBJ2-1	CASSLLRTDEQFF	TGTGCCAGCAGCTTATTACGGACCGATGAGCAGTTCTTC
NA	TRBV5-8	NA	TRBJ1-5	CASSLDRSGQPQHF	TGTGCCAGCAGCTTAGACAGAAGCGGTCAGCCCCAGCATTTT
TRBD1	TRBV7-9	NA	TRBJ1-4	CASSPRPGTGVGNEKLFF	TGTGCCAGCAGCCCCCGTCCCGGGACAGGGGTGGGTAATGAAAAACTGTTTTTT
NA	TRBV10-3	NA	TRBJ2-5	CAISGGAFGQETQYF	TGTGCCATCAGTGGTGGAGCGTTCGGTCAAGAGACCCAGTACTTC
NA	TRBV5-5	NA	TRBJ1-1	CASSLAGFAAFF	TGTGCCAGCAGCTTGGCCGGGTTCGCGGCTTTCTTT
TRBD1	TRBV18	NA	TRBJ2-2	CASSPLGGQGANTGELFF	TGTGCCAGCTCACCCCTTGGTGGACAGGGAGCGAACACCGGGGAGCTGTTTTTT
TRBD1	TRBV7-3	once	TRBJ2-1	CASSLIGTATSNEQFF	TGTGCCAGCAGCTTAATAGGGACAGCCACCTCCAATGAGCAGTTCTTC
NA	TRBV28	NA	TRBJ2-7	CASSPPGTVLHEQYF	TGTGCCAGCAGCCCGCCGGGGACTGTTTTGCACGAGCAGTACTTC
NA	TRBV19	NA	TRBJ2-5	CASSLQGQETQYF	TGTGCCAGTAGTTTACAGGGCCAAGAGACCCAGTACTTC
NA	TRBV28	NA	TRBJ2-7	CASSTPAREQYF	TGTGCCAGCAGTACCCCGGCGCGCGAGCAGTACTTC
NA	TRBV5-6	NA	TRBJ2-3	CASSFDRPDTQYF	TGTGCCAGCAGCTTCGACCGACCCGATACGCAGTATTTT
TRBD2	TRBV10-3	NA	TRBJ2-1	CAISEPGGSLSNEQFF	TGTGCCATCAGTGAACCCGGGGGGAGTCTGTCTAATGAGCAGTTCTTC
NA	TRBV5-4	NA	TRBJ2-3	CASSFRVGGRGDTQYF	TGTGCCAGCAGCTTTCGTGTTGGGGGCCGGGGAGATACGCAGTATTTT
NA	TRBV7-3	once	TRBJ2-7	CASSSQQGLEQYF	TGTGCCAGCAGCTCACAACAGGGCCTAGAGCAGTACTTC
NA	TRBV6-5	NA	TRBJ2-3	CASTPLGVGTDTQYF	TGTGCCAGCACGCCCTTGGGTGTTGGAACAGATACGCAGTATTTT
NA	TRBV28	NA	TRBJ2-7	CASSFGTRTYEQYF	TGTGCCAGCAGTTTTGGGACAAGGACCTACGAGCAGTACTTC
NA	TRBV7-6	NA	TRBJ1-4	CASSLGRNEKLFF	TGTGCCAGCAGCTTAGGCAGGAACGAAAAACTGTTTTTT
NA	TRBV19	NA	TRBJ2-5	CASSNLGTQYF	TGTGCCAGTAGCAACCTAGGGACCCAGTACTTC
TRBD2	TRBV5-1	NA	TRBJ2-3	CASSLAVVTSGATSTDTQYF	TGCGCCAGCAGCTTGGCCGTTGTGACTAGCGGGGCTACTAGCACAGATACGCAGTATTTT